The present entry profiles one T cell receptor (beta chain) with its context. Its antigen is as yet unknown. CDR1 is SNHLY, CDR2 FYNNEI, per germline. This CDR3 has 17 residues. V was cut by 2 bases and J by 0 bases, with 14 bases left in between. This specimen belongs to a study of T cell repertoires in cytomegalovirus infection. In the study overall: Matching HLA type and CMV infection were both indicated by public TCR beta signatures. Notes on the study in general: Public TCR beta family frequency separated CMV-and-HLA carriers, including in an independent cohort. Ex vivo, HLA-C-restricted CMV-specific TCR beta clonotypes prevailed over the rest of the response.

TCRdb reprocessed the reads via MiXCR and lists one record per CDR3 protein. The sample has fewer than 550,000 distinct CDR3 sequences, approximately 15% seen once. The genes are TRBV2 and TRBJ2-1, with D tentatively TRBD1 (5 bases). This TCR was sampled from a human donor in good health (CMV status not recorded). Some clones in this sample may be carry-over from other donors' samples. Sequenced sample: CD8+ T cells from PBMCs. Here the CDR3 DNA reads TGTGCCAGCAGTGAATCGGACACTTCGAGCTCCTACAATGAGCAGTTCTTC. This encodes CASSESDTSSSYNEQFF.